This T cell receptor (beta chain) is from a study of shared clonotypes between healthy human individuals. Overall study findings and caveats: The generation probabilities recorded for non-shared clonotypes fell below those of clonotypes shared by all four donors.

Repertoires were generated with immunoSEQ multiplex PCR, while TCRdb's copy carries only in-frame clones and drops some. Among roughly 1.5 million clones, approximately 98% were seen once, and the ten largest hold 0.4% to 0.55%. In regard to this clone: The antigen is undetermined.

V was clipped by 1 base and J by 0 bases; unmatched bases: 2. The CDR3 length is 15 residues. Germline V gene lookup returns CDR1 SEHNR and CDR2 FQNEAQ (reference sequence). Sequencing input: naive CD4+ T cells sorted from blood. Subset defined: CD45RA+ positively selected. This receptor was identified in a man aged 30 to 45 in good health. The V call is TRBV7-9, the J call TRBJ2-7, with 8 bases that match TRBD1. The DNA of the CDR3 is TGTGCCAGCAGCTTAGTGGGACAGGCCTCCTACGAGCAGTACTTC. This sequence encodes CASSLVGQASYEQYF.